The 21 T cell receptor beta chains given below trace back to one sample, sequenced in a study of blood T cell repertoires in COVID-19. Clones were sequenced by immunoSEQ multiplex PCR, and TCRdb holds only the in-frame ones, with some missing. Of tens of thousands of clones in the sample, about four fifths were seen once. The specimen was peripheral blood. The receptors derive from a man aged 45 to 65 with COVID-19, enrolled during active disease.

This chain connects TRBV27 to TRBJ1-2; perhaps TRBD1 as D (5 bases). The germline V and J ends were trimmed by 5 bases and 8 bases, with 12 bases remaining between them. The germline gives CDR1 MNHEY, CDR2 SMNVEV (reference sequence). This CDR3 region has 12 residues. CDR3 in amino acids: CASSRTGRGYTF. DNA of the CDR3: TGTGCCAGCAGTCGTACAGGTCGGGGCTACACCTTC.

The rearrangement links TRBV5-6 to TRBJ1-4; D may be TRBD1 (6 bases). The CDR3 is made up of 14 amino acids. V was shortened by 2 bases and J by 8 bases, with 13 bases between the two germline ends. CDR1 SGHDT and CDR2 YYEEEE come from the germline V gene. CDR3 amino acids: CASSLGGLSEKLFF. CDR3 bases: TGTGCCAGCAGCTTAGGGGGTTTGAGCGAAAAACTGTTTTTT.

This chain uses TRBV7-2 with TRBJ2-1, with TRBD2 as a possible D gene (7 bases). Looked up from germline, CDR1 is SGHTA and CDR2 is FQGNSA. This CDR3 contains 18 residues. V lost 1 base and J lost 5, with 21 bases in between. The CDR3 loop is CASSLGGGKQGSDNEQFF. In DNA, the CDR3 is TGTGCCAGCAGCTTAGGGGGGGGAAAACAGGGTTCGGACAATGAGCAGTTCTTC.

The chain is built from TRBV15 and TRBJ2-2; 9 nucleotides match TRBD1. CDR3 size: 16 residues. The V segment lost 3 bases and the J segment 5 bases; nucleotides outside the gene matches: 7. The V gene's germline CDR1 is LNHNV and CDR2 YYDKDF (reference sequence). For the CDR3, the DNA is TGTGCCACCAGCAGTGCGGACAGGGGACGTACCGGGGAGCTGTTTTTT. Its protein is CATSSADRGRTGELFF.

The rearrangement uses TRBV24-1 and TRBJ2-7; TRBD2 agrees at 12 bases. Germline V CDR1 and CDR2: KGHDR, SFDVKD. Unmatched junction bases numbered 2, after V lost 5 bases and J lost 4 bases. CDR3 length: 14 residues. The CDR3 DNA follows: TGTGCCACCAGTGCTAGCGGGAGGGGTTACGAGCAGTACTTC. Translating gives CATSASGRGYEQYF.

The chain carries TRBV5-6 and TRBJ2-2, with 11 bases aligning to TRBD2. The CDR3 has 16 amino acids. The V gene end was trimmed by 3 bases and the J gene end by 6 bases; junction bases not matched to a gene: 7. Germline V lookup: CDR1 SGHDT, CDR2 YYEEEE. For the CDR3, the DNA is TGTGCCAGCAGCTCCCCCGGTAGCGGGAGGGCCGGGGAGCTGTTTTTT. This codes for CASSSPGSGRAGELFF. The full variable domain, rest sourced from reference TRBV5-6 and TRBJ2-2, is DAGVTQSPTHLIKTRGQQVTLRCSPKSGHDTVSWYQQALGQGPQFIFQYYEEEERQRGNFPDRFSGHQFPNYSSELNVNALLLGDSALYLCASSSPGSGRAGELFFGEGSRLTVL.

The gene calls are TRBV5-4 and TRBJ2-3, with a possible D match to TRBD2 (6 bases). V was clipped by 3 bases and J by 3 bases, with 14 bases between them. Germline CDR1 and CDR2: SGHNT and YYREEE (reference sequence). The CDR3 has 15 amino acids. The CDR3 region is CASSSDFGGTDTQYF. The CDR3, as DNA: TGTGCCAGCAGCTCGGACTTCGGGGGTACAGATACGCAGTATTTT. Supplemented by reference TRBV5-4 and TRBJ2-3, the full variable domain reads ETGVTQSPTHLIKTRGQQVTLRCSSQSGHNTVSWYQQALGQGPQFIFQYYREEENGRGNFPPRFSGLQFPNYSSELNVNALELDDSALYLCASSSDFGGTDTQYFGPGTRLTVL.

This rearrangement joins TRBV5-6 to TRBJ1-5, with a possible D match to TRBD1 (6 bases). V was trimmed by 0 bases and J by 0 bases, leaving 10 bases between them. CDR1 is SGHDT and CDR2 is YYEEEE in the germline V gene. The CDR3 runs 16 residues. The CDR3 nucleotides are TGTGCCAGCAGCTTGGCCGGACAGACTAGCAATCAGCCCCAGCATTTT. Amino acids: CASSLAGQTSNQPQHF. Drawing the rest from reference TRBV5-6 and TRBJ1-5, the complete variable domain is DAGVTQSPTHLIKTRGQQVTLRCSPKSGHDTVSWYQQALGQGPQFIFQYYEEEERQRGNFPDRFSGHQFPNYSSELNVNALLLGDSALYLCASSLAGQTSNQPQHFGDGTRLSIL.

This sequence joins TRBV11-2 and TRBJ2-7; possibly TRBD2 for D (5 bases). Germline CDR1 reads SGHAT; CDR2 reads FQNNGV. Trimming shortened V by 5 bases and J by 0 bases, and 11 bases separated the two germline ends. CDR3 length: 14 amino acids. The CDR3 DNA reads TGTGCCAGCAGCGTAACCGGGGTCTCCTACGAGCAGTACTTC. It is translated as CASSVTGVSYEQYF.

The chain is built from TRBV5-5 and TRBJ2-7, with 8 bases fitting TRBD1. Germline trimming cut 3 bases from V and 4 bases from J; bases unmatched to any gene: 12. The CDR3 runs to 16 residues. CDR1 and CDR2 (germline): SGHKS, YYEKEE (reference sequence). CDR3 sequence (DNA): TGTGCCAGCAGCTCCCCTTCAGGACAGGGTTCTTACGAGCAGTACTTC. Translation: CASSSPSGQGSYEQYF.

This clone was detected only a few times. V and J are TRBV9 and TRBJ2-1; D unresolved. The CDR3 has 14 amino acids. Looked up from germline, CDR1 is SGDLS and CDR2 is YYNGEE. V was shortened by 4 bases and J by 0 bases, with 8 bases between the two germline ends. The CDR3 coding sequence is TGTGCCAGCAGCCCAAGGAGCTCCTACAATGAGCAGTTCTTC. This gives the protein CASSPRSSYNEQFF.

The V gene is TRBV5-1, the J gene TRBJ2-2; 11 positions agree with TRBD2. Germline V lookup: CDR1 SGHRS, CDR2 YFSETQ. J was trimmed by 3 bases and V by 4 bases; bases with no gene match: 8. The CDR3 is 17 residues long. The CDR3 DNA is TGCGCCAGCAGCCCACTAGCGGGGGCCCTGGACACCGGGGAGCTGTTTTTT. Its protein product is CASSPLAGALDTGELFF.

The CDR3 loop reads CASSLELAGGVIYEQYF. CDR3 nucleotides: TGTGCCAGCAGCTTAGAACTAGCGGGAGGGGTAATCTACGAGCAGTACTTC. This chain connects TRBV5-6 to TRBJ2-7, with 13 positions matching TRBD2. V lost 2 bases and J lost 3; bases outside the gene matches: 8. CDR3 length equals 17 residues. Germline V gene data show CDR1 as SGHDT and CDR2 as YYEEEE.

By share, this clone counts as medium-sized. The chain carries TRBV9 and TRBJ1-2; 12 nucleotides agree with TRBD1. This CDR3 comprises 15 residues. V was pared by 0 bases and J by 6 bases, with 3 bases of the junction left unmatched. Per germline, CDR1 SGDLS and CDR2 YYNGEE. The CDR3 loop reads CASSVGDRGPDGYTF. The CDR3, as DNA: TGTGCCAGCAGCGTAGGGGACAGGGGGCCCGATGGCTACACCTTC. Based on the CDR3 plus reference TRBV9 and TRBJ1-2, the full variable domain is DSGVTQTPKHLITATGQRVTLRCSPRSGDLSVYWYQQSLDQGLQFLIQYYNGEERAKGNILERFSAQQFPDLHSELNLSSLELGDSALYFCASSVGDRGPDGYTFGSGTRLTVV.

The chain uses TRBV7-8 and TRBJ2-1, with D possibly being TRBD2 (6 bases). CDR1 is SGHVS and CDR2 is FQNEAQ in the germline V gene. The V end was cut by 5 bases, the J end by 6 bases, with 14 bases between. This CDR3 has 14 amino acids. In nucleotides, the CDR3 is TGTGCCAGCAGCCCCTGGGGGGTTTCCAATGAGCAGTTCTTC. Protein sequence: CASSPWGVSNEQFF. Together with reference TRBV7-8 and TRBJ2-1, the CDR3 gives the full variable domain: GAGVSQSPRYKVAKRGQDVALRCDPISGHVSLFWYQQALGQGPEFLTYFQNEAQLDKSGLPSDRFFAERPEGSVSTLKIQRTQQEDSAVYLCASSPWGVSNEQFFGPGTRLTVL.

In its sample, this clone was seen a few times. The rearrangement links TRBV24-1 to TRBJ1-2; 7 nucleotides align to TRBD1. Losses at the gene ends were 4 bases for V and 8 bases for J; bases not matched to a gene: 12. Germline V lookup: CDR1 KGHDR, CDR2 SFDVKD. The CDR3 sequence is 15 residues long. CDR3 sequence reads: CATSDKQGSLRGYTF. As DNA, the CDR3 is TGTGCCACCAGTGACAAACAGGGGAGCTTGAGGGGCTACACCTTC.

The chain joins TRBV27 to TRBJ1-1, with D possibly being TRBD1 (5 bases). There are 15 residues in the CDR3. Trimming took 6 bases from V and 1 from J, leaving 15 bases between them. Germline CDR1 reads MNHEY; CDR2 reads SMNVEV (reference sequence). The CDR3 sequence: CASRPTRAENTEAFF. CDR3 nucleotides: TGTGCCAGCAGGCCGACCAGGGCCGAGAACACTGAAGCTTTCTTT.

The chain uses TRBV11-2 and TRBJ2-3, with D tentatively TRBD1 (5 bases). The V gene lost 2 bases and the J gene lost 2 bases, with 8 bases spanning the gap. This CDR3 contains 14 residues. Germline V gives CDR1 SGHAT, CDR2 FQNNGV. CDR3 protein: CASSLRQFTDTQYF. The CDR3 DNA reads TGTGCCAGCAGCTTACGACAGTTCACAGATACGCAGTATTTT.

This clone occurred a few times. The CDR3 coding sequence is TGTGCCAGCAGTAGCGCCGGGACACTCTACGAGCAGTACTTC. Amino acids: CASSSAGTLYEQYF. The chain joins TRBV27 to TRBJ2-7; D might be TRBD1 (6 bases). V was clipped by 5 bases and J by 3 bases, with 14 bases between them. Per germline, CDR1 MNHEY and CDR2 SMNVEV (reference sequence). The CDR3 has 14 amino acids.

CDR3 region: CASSFNLGQGTEKLFF. CDR3 DNA: TGTGCCAGCAGTTTTAATCTGGGACAGGGAACCGAAAAACTGTTTTTT. This sequence joins TRBV7-9 and TRBJ1-4; TRBD1 agrees at 9 bases. The V gene's germline CDR1 is SEHNR and CDR2 FQNEAQ (reference sequence). This CDR3 region has 16 residues. Trimming removed 6 bases from V and 8 bases from J; junction bases left unmatched: 13.

The chain joins TRBV29-1 to TRBJ2-1, with D hard to call. The CDR3 contains 12 residues. The germline gives CDR1 SQVTM, CDR2 ANQGSEA. Trimming took 1 base from V and 7 from J, leaving 8 bases between them. The chain's CDR3 is CSVEVQENEQFF. In nucleotides, the CDR3 is TGCAGCGTTGAAGTCCAGGAAAATGAGCAGTTCTTC.